This T cell receptor beta chain originates from a study of cytomegalovirus exposure and HLA in healthy donors. Study context: As released early, the data held about 85 million unique TCRs from HLA-typed donors.

A remark on this clone: No antigen is known for it.

V gave up 3 bases and J gave up 5 bases; unmatched junction bases: 5. CDR3 length: 14 residues. Germline V CDR1 and CDR2: SGHTA, FQGNSA. 13 Jbeta primers and 60 Vbeta primers were used for the PCR. TCRdb's copy holds only in-frame clones and misses some; the assay was immunoSEQ multiplex PCR. Among about 190,000 clones listed, roughly four fifths were seen once. Study-wide results and limits: Researchers counted roughly 150 TCR beta chains as cytomegalovirus-associated.

The rearrangement uses TRBV7-2 and TRBJ2-7; 9 positions agree with TRBD1. Sequencing was done on a sample of PBMCs. This sequence originates from a woman aged 30 to 39 in good health and CMV-seropositive. Here the CDR3 DNA reads TGTGCCAGCAGCTTTGGACAGGGGACCAACGAGCAGTACTTC. Encoded protein: CASSFGQGTNEQYF.